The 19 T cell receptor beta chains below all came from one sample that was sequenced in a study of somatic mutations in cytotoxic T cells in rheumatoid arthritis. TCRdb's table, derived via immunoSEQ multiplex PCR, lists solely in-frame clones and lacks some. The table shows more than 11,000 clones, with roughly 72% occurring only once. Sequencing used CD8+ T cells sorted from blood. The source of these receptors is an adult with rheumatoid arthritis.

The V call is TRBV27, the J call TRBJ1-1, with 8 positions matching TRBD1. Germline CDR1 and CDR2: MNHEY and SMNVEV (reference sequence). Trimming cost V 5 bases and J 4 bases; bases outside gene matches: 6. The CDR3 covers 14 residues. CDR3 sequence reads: CASSRAGGGTEAFF. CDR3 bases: TGTGCCAGCAGTAGGGCAGGGGGCGGCACTGAAGCTTTCTTT.

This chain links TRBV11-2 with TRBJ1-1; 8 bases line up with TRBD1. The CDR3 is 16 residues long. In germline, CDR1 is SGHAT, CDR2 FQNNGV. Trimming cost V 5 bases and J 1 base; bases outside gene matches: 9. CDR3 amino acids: CASSVDRGWANTEAFF. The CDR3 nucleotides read TGTGCCAGCAGCGTTGACAGGGGATGGGCGAACACTGAAGCTTTCTTT.

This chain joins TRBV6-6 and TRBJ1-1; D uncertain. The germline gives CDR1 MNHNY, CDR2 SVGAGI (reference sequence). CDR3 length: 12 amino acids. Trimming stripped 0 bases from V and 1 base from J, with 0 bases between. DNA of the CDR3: TGTGCCAGCAGTTACTCGAACACTGAAGCTTTCTTT. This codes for CASSYSNTEAFF.

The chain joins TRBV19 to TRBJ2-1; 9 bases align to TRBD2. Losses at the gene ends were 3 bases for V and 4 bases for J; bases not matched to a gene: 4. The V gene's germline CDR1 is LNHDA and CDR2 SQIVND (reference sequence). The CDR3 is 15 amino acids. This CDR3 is CASSISSGEYNEQFF. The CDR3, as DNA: TGTGCCAGTAGTATCTCTAGCGGGGAATACAATGAGCAGTTCTTC.

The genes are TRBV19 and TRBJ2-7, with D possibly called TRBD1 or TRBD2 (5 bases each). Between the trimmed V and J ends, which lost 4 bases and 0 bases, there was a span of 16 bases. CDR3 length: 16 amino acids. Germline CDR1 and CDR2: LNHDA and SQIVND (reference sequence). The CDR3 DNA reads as TGTGCCAGTAGTACCGCGACGGGACGGACCTCCTACGAGCAGTACTTC. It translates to CASSTATGRTSYEQYF.

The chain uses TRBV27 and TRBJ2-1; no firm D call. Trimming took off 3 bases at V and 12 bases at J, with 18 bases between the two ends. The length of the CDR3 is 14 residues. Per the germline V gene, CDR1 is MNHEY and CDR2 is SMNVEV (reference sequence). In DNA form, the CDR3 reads TGTGCCAGCAGTTTGGCTCCTCGCGGCAAGGGGCAGTTCTTC. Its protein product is CASSLAPRGKGQFF.

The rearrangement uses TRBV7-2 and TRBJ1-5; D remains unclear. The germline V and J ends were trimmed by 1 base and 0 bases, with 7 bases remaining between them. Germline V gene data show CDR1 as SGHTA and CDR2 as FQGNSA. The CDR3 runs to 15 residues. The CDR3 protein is CASSLDFYSNQPQHF. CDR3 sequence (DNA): TGTGCCAGCAGCTTAGACTTTTATAGCAATCAGCCCCAGCATTTT.

The CDR3 is CASSGGIAQYF. DNA for the CDR3: TGTGCCAGCAGCGGCGGGATAGCGCAGTATTTT. The chain uses TRBV9 and TRBJ2-3, with D possibly being TRBD2 (6 bases). Germline V gene data show CDR1 as SGDLS and CDR2 as YYNGEE. The CDR3 has 11 residues. Trimming shortened V by 3 bases and J by 10 bases, and 9 bases separated the two germline ends.

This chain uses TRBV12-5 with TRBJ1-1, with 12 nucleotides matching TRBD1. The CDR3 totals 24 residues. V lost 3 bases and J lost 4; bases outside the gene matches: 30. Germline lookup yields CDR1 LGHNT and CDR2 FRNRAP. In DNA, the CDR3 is TGTGCTAGTGGTTTCCTGGTGGGGGGGGAGGGACAGGGGGCCCCGCGGAGAGGAAGCACTGAAGCTTTCTTT. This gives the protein CASGFLVGGEGQGAPRRGSTEAFF. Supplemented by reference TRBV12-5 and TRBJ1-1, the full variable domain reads DARVTQTPRHKVTEMGQEVTMRCQPILGHNTVFWYRQTMMQGLELLAYFRNRAPLDDSGMPKDRFSAEMPDATLATLKIQPSEPRDSAVYFCASGFLVGGEGQGAPRRGSTEAFFGQGTRLTVV.

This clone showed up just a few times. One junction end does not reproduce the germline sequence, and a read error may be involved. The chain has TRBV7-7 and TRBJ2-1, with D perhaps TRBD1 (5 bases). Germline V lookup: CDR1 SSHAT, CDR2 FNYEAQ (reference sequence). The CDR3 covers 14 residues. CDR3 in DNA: TGTGCTAGCAGCTCCGCCTCGCTAGGGGCTGAGCAGTTCTTC. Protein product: CASSSASLGAEQFF.

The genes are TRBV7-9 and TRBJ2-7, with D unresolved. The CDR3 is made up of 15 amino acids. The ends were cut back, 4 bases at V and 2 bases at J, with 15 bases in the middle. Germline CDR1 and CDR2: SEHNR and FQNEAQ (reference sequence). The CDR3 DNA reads TGTGCCAGCAGCTCCAAACGGCAGGAGACCTACGAGCAGTACTTC. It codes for CASSSKRQETYEQYF.

This chain's CDR3 is CASSFGPSSSLDEQFF. DNA of the CDR3: TGTGCCAGCAGCTTCGGCCCCTCGAGCTCTTTGGATGAGCAGTTCTTC. V is TRBV5-6 and J is TRBJ2-1; D is undetermined. The CDR3 covers 16 residues. Germline CDR1 reads SGHDT; CDR2 reads YYEEEE. Between the trimmed V and J ends, which lost 2 bases and 8 bases, there was a span of 20 bases.

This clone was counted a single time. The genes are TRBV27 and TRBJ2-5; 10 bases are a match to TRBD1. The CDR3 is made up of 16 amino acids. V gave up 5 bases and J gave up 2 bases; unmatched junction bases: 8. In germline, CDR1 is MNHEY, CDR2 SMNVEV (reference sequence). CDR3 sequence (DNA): TGTGCCAGCAGTCCGGGGACAGGGGCGGTACAAGAGACCCAGTACTTC. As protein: CASSPGTGAVQETQYF.

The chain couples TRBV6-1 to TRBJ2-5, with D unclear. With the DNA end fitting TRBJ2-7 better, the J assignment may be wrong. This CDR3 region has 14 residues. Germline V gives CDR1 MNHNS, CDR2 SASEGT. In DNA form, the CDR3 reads TGTGCCAGCAGTGAAGAGTGGGTCTCCTACGAGCAGTACTTC. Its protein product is CASSEEWVSYEQYF.

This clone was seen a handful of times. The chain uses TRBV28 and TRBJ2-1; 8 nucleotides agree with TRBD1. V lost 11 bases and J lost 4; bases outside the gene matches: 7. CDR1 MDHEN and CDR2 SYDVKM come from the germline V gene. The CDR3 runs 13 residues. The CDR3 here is CAGGDRRYNEQFF. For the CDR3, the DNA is TGTGCCGGCGGGGACAGGAGATACAATGAGCAGTTCTTC.

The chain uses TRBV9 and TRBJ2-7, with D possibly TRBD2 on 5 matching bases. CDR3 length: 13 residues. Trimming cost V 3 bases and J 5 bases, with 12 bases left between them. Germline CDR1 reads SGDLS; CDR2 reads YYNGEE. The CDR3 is CASSGVPGNEQYF. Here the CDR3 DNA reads TGTGCCAGCAGCGGTGTCCCGGGGAACGAGCAGTACTTC.

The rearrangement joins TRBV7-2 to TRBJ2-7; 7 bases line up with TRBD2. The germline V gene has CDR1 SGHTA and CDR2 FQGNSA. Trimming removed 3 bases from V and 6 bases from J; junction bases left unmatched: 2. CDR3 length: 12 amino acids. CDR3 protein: CASSFGGGEQYF. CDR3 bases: TGTGCCAGCAGCTTTGGGGGGGGCGAGCAGTACTTC.

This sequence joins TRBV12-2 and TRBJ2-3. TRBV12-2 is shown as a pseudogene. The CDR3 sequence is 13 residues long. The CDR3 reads CARGGGPTDTQYF. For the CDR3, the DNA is TGTGCAAGAGGAGGGGGGCCCACAGATACGCAGTATTTT.

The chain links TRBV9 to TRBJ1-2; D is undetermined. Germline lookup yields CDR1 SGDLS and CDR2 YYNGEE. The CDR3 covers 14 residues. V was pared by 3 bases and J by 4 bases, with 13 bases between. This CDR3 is CASSAHPGGYGYTF. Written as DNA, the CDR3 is TGTGCCAGCAGCGCACACCCAGGCGGCTATGGCTACACCTTC.